Shown below are 21 T cell receptor beta chains from a single sample sequenced in a study of OX40 agonist ivuxolimab in advanced cancers. The data were produced by immunoSEQ multiplex PCR, yet TCRdb's version contains in-frame clones alone and is incomplete. The repertoire consists of around 56,000 clones, with about 89% occurring once and the leading ten covering roughly 1.1%. The specimen was CD4+ or CD8+ T cells sorted from blood, collected in a trial of the OX40 agonist ivuxolimab. The origin of the receptors is an adult with an advanced solid tumor such as melanoma, head and neck, liver or kidney cancer.

The genes are TRBV6-5 and TRBJ2-7; D is possibly TRBD1 or TRBD2 (6 bases each). CDR1 MNHEY and CDR2 SVGAGI come from the germline V gene. V was clipped by 4 bases and J by 9 bases, with 19 bases between them. The CDR3 runs to 14 residues. For the CDR3, the DNA is TGTGCCAGCAGTTCTCGGGGGCCGGAGAGTGGGCAGTACTTC. Its translation is CASSSRGPESGQYF.

The chain carries TRBV28 and TRBJ1-5; a possible D gene is TRBD1 (5 bases). The V end lost 2 bases, the J end lost 2 bases, and 19 bases lay between the germline ends. This CDR3 spans 18 amino acids. Germline V lookup: CDR1 MDHEN, CDR2 SYDVKM. In DNA form, the CDR3 reads TGTGCCAGCAGTTTAGGATCCCCCCAGGGTTGGGGCAATCAGCCCCAGCATTTT. The encoded protein is CASSLGSPQGWGNQPQHF. Using reference TRBV28 and TRBJ1-5 for the parts outside the CDR3, the full variable domain is DVKVTQSSRYLVKRTGEKVFLECVQDMDHENMFWYRQDPGLGLRLIYFSYDVKMKEKGDIPEGYSVSREKKERFSLILESASTNQTSMYLCASSLGSPQGWGNQPQHFGDGTRLSIL.

The V call is TRBV5-8, the J call TRBJ2-7; 10 nucleotides line up with TRBD1. Germline lookup yields CDR1 SGHTS and CDR2 YDEGEE. Trimming removed 1 base from V and 6 bases from J; junction bases left unmatched: 7. The CDR3 totals 15 residues. The DNA for the CDR3 is TGTGCCAGCAGCTTGCTGGGGACAGGGGAGGCCGAGCAGTACTTC. It is translated as CASSLLGTGEAEQYF. Full variable domain (missing parts from reference TRBV5-8 and TRBJ2-7): EAGVTQSPTHLIKTRGQQATLRCSPISGHTSVYWYQQALGLGLQFLLWYDEGEERNRGNFPPRFSGRQFPNYSSELNVNALELEDSALYLCASSLLGTGEAEQYFGPGTRLTVT.

In this sample, this clone turned up a few times. This chain links TRBV28 with TRBJ1-3, with TRBD1 identical over 7 bases. Germline V gene lookup returns CDR1 MDHEN and CDR2 SYDVKM. The CDR3 length is 16 residues. The V and J ends lost 6 bases and 0 bases, in that order; junction bases with no gene match: 8. This chain's CDR3 is CASSYGQAFSGNTIYF. The CDR3 nucleotides read TGTGCCAGCAGCTATGGACAGGCGTTCTCTGGAAACACCATATATTTT. Full variable domain (rest looked up from reference TRBV28 and TRBJ1-3): DVKVTQSSRYLVKRTGEKVFLECVQDMDHENMFWYRQDPGLGLRLIYFSYDVKMKEKGDIPEGYSVSREKKERFSLILESASTNQTSMYLCASSYGQAFSGNTIYFGEGSWLTVV.

The genes are TRBV4-3 and TRBJ1-1; weak D call: TRBD1 (6 bases). Germline V gives CDR1 LGHNA, CDR2 YSLEER. V was cut by 5 bases and J by 0 bases, with 13 bases left in between. The CDR3 is made up of 15 amino acids. The CDR3 is CASSDWTDMNTEAFF. In DNA form, the CDR3 reads TGCGCCAGCAGCGACTGGACAGACATGAACACTGAAGCTTTCTTT.

CDR3 loop: CASSRTGGYGYTF. The CDR3 nucleotides are TGTGCCAGCAGCCGGACAGGGGGCTATGGCTACACCTTC. This rearrangement joins TRBV14 to TRBJ1-2; 10 bases fit TRBD1. Germline CDR1 SGHDN, CDR2 FVKESK. CDR3 length: 13 amino acids. V was clipped by 4 bases and J by 4 bases; unmatched bases: 0. Full variable domain (outside the CDR3, taken from reference TRBV14 and TRBJ1-2): EAGVTQFPSHSVIEKGQTVTLRCDPISGHDNLYWYRRVMGKEIKFLLHFVKESKQDESGMPNNRFLAERTGGTYSTLKVQPAELEDSGVYFCASSRTGGYGYTFGSGTRLTVV.

The count of this clone is one. The rearrangement links TRBV27 to TRBJ2-1, with D possibly being TRBD1 (6 bases). CDR1 is MNHEY and CDR2 is SMNVEV in the germline V gene (reference sequence). V gave up 3 bases and J gave up 3 bases, with 21 bases separating them. The CDR3 runs 18 residues. The CDR3 here is CASSFDRPILVGYNEQFF. CDR3 DNA sequence: TGTGCCAGCAGTTTTGACAGGCCCATCTTGGTGGGCTACAATGAGCAGTTCTTC.

This chain uses TRBV6-5 with TRBJ1-5; D uncertain. Looked up from germline, CDR1 is MNHEY and CDR2 is SVGAGI. V lost 6 bases to trimming and J lost 0 bases, with 6 bases between them. The CDR3 is 13 residues long. DNA of the CDR3: TGTGCCAGCAGGCCCAATAGCAATCAGCCCCAGCATTTT. It translates to CASRPNSNQPQHF.

This clone was detected once. The V call is TRBV6-5, the J call TRBJ2-1, with D perhaps assigned TRBD1 or TRBD2 (6 bases each). Trimming left V 7 bases short and J 10 bases short, with 20 bases between. Looked up from germline, CDR1 is MNHEY and CDR2 is SVGAGI. This CDR3 region has 14 residues. The CDR3 loop is CASNTGFGRGEQFF. CDR3 sequence (DNA): TGTGCCAGCAATACAGGGTTCGGGCGGGGAGAGCAGTTCTTC.

The chain is built from TRBV7-2 and TRBJ2-4; unclear D gene. With 2 bases removed from V and 9 bases from J, the gap between germline ends came to 11 bases. The germline V gene encodes CDR1 SGHTA and CDR2 FQGNSA. This CDR3 has 13 residues. The CDR3 DNA is TGTGCCAGCAGCTTAATCGAGGCAGGCATTCAGTACTTC. It codes for CASSLIEAGIQYF.

The rearrangement joins TRBV15 to TRBJ2-5; no definite D call. The CDR3 is 13 residues long. Germline V lookup: CDR1 LNHNV, CDR2 YYDKDF (reference sequence). V was cut by 1 base and J by 5 bases, with 8 bases left in between. As DNA, the CDR3 is TGTGCCACCAGCAGAGCCTTTTGGGAGACCCAGTACTTC. This gives the protein CATSRAFWETQYF.

The V and J genes are TRBV19 and TRBJ2-5; D is undetermined. CDR1 and CDR2 (germline): LNHDA, SQIVND (reference sequence). This CDR3 has 15 amino acids. The V end was cut by 6 bases, the J end by 2 bases, with 16 bases between. CDR3: CASRKGSDRQETQYF. CDR3 bases: TGTGCCAGTAGGAAAGGCTCGGACCGTCAAGAGACCCAGTACTTC.

The chain carries TRBV4-3 and TRBJ2-2; TRBD2 is a possible D gene (6 bases). Germline CDR1 LGHNA, CDR2 YSLEER. Trimming took 0 bases from V and 7 from J, leaving 9 bases between them. This CDR3 contains 14 residues. CDR3 nucleotide sequence: TGCGCCAGCAGCCAAGATCCTAGCGTCGGGGAGCTGTTTTTT. The encoded protein is CASSQDPSVGELFF.

The chain is built from TRBV10-3 and TRBJ1-6; 12 bases match TRBD1. After removal of 6 bases from V and 9 bases from J, the junction contained 3 bases not matched to a gene. Germline CDR1 and CDR2: ENHRY and SYGVKD. This CDR3 is built from 14 residues. CDR3 sequence: CAIRGTGGSSPLHF. The CDR3 DNA is TGTGCCATCAGGGGGACAGGGGGCAGTTCACCCCTCCACTTT.

The V and J genes are TRBV10-1 and TRBJ2-5, with a weak D call TRBD2 (5 bases). Trimming left V 4 bases short and J 5 bases short, with 11 bases between. CDR3 length: 13 residues. Germline CDR1 reads WNHNN; CDR2 reads SYGVQD (reference sequence). The CDR3 sequence is CASSAPSMETQYF. The CDR3 bases are TGCGCCAGCAGTGCCCCTAGCATGGAGACCCAGTACTTC.

This clone was detected only once. The CDR3 sequence is CATSNPDWSGARVNAWAFF. CDR3 bases: TGTGCCACCAGCAACCCAGATTGGAGCGGGGCGCGGGTGAATGCCTGGGCTTTCTTT. V is TRBV15 and J is TRBJ1-1; D is possibly TRBD1 (5 bases). CDR3 length: 19 amino acids. Per germline, CDR1 LNHNV and CDR2 YYDKDF (reference sequence). Trimming left V 4 bases short and J 11 bases short, with 35 bases between.

For this clone: Other nucleotide sequences from this sample produce the same CDR3. The rearrangement uses TRBV5-1 and TRBJ2-3; D possibly corresponds to TRBD1 (6 bases). CDR3 length: 14 residues. The germline V and J ends were trimmed by 1 base and 3 bases, with 9 bases remaining between them. Looked up from germline, CDR1 is SGHRS and CDR2 is YFSETQ. CDR3: CASSLRGGTDTQYF. The CDR3 DNA reads TGCGCCAGCAGCTTGCGAGGGGGAACAGATACGCAGTATTTT.

The chain employs TRBV15 and TRBJ2-5; D is unclear. The CDR3 totals 13 residues. The V and J ends lost 1 base and 5 bases respectively, with 8 bases between them. Germline V gene lookup returns CDR1 LNHNV and CDR2 YYDKDF (reference sequence). The CDR3 DNA reads as TGTGCCACCAGCAGAGGTCTTTCGGAGACCCAGTACTTC. Its protein is CATSRGLSETQYF.

The chain combines TRBV5-1 with TRBJ2-2, with TRBD2 matching 10 bases. The V gene's germline CDR1 is SGHRS and CDR2 YFSETQ. V was pared by 1 base and J by 6 bases, with 3 bases of the junction left unmatched. The CDR3 runs to 15 residues. The CDR3 DNA reads TGCGCCAGCAGCTTGCTAGCGGGAGCCCCCGGGGAGCTGTTTTTT. Its protein product is CASSLLAGAPGELFF.

This chain connects TRBV5-1 to TRBJ2-7; 7 positions agree with TRBD1. The junction had 19 bases not matched to a gene; V was cut back by 4 bases and J by 6 bases. This CDR3 has 17 residues. Looked up from germline, CDR1 is SGHRS and CDR2 is YFSETQ. CDR3 nucleotide sequence: TGCGCCAGCAGCCAGTTACCTTCAGGACGCACAGGGGTCGAGCAGTACTTC. As protein: CASSQLPSGRTGVEQYF.

The rearrangement links TRBV28 to TRBJ2-7; D gene uncertain. Germline-derived CDR1 and CDR2 are MDHEN and SYDVKM. The CDR3 runs 13 residues. V was pared by 7 bases and J by 4 bases, with 14 bases between. CDR3 sequence: CASNPAFGYEQYF. CDR3 bases: TGTGCCAGCAATCCGGCCTTTGGGTACGAGCAGTACTTC.